A single sample gave rise to the 8 T cell receptor beta chains below, sequenced in a study of a mutant IDH1 vaccine in newly diagnosed glioma (dated by TCRdb to the early 2020s). Antigens for these TCRs are unknown. Library construction relied on the immunoSEQ multiplex PCR assay. TCRdb holds this immuneACCESS table with in-frame rearrangements only. Some clones are missing; in checked studies, unresolved V genes explain under half, and the rest has no known cause. In this sample the table shows around 25,000 clones, around 77% of which occur a single time. The ten largest make up approximately 9.5% of the sample. Read against the paper, the sample's time point label means: week 11, during vaccination. A 20-mer mutant IDH1 peptide at 300 micrograms in Montanide made up each vaccine dose, which was injected subcutaneously together with topical imiquimod. The sequencing used PBMCs, collected from a glioma patient whose treatment included an IDH1 peptide vaccine. Receptors originate from a woman between 18 and 29 years old with glioma.

The V call is TRBV10-3, the J call TRBJ1-5, with D perhaps TRBD1 (6 bases). Deletions cut 4 bases from V and 4 bases from J, with 8 bases between. Germline values: CDR1 ENHRY, CDR2 SYGVKD. This CDR3 has 13 amino acids. The CDR3 region is CAISGGGNQPQHF. The CDR3 DNA follows: TGTGCCATCAGTGGAGGGGGAAATCAGCCCCAGCATTTT.

The chain joins TRBV6-1 to TRBJ2-1; maybe TRBD2 (5 bases). The V and J ends lost 3 bases and 8 bases respectively, with 17 bases between them. The CDR3 is 15 residues long. CDR1 is MNHNS and CDR2 is SASEGT in the germline V gene. DNA for the CDR3: TGTGCCAGCAGTGATGGCTTCGGAGGTATCGATGAGCAGTTCTTC. This codes for CASSDGFGGIDEQFF.

The chain recombines TRBV5-1 with TRBJ1-6; D is unresolved. This CDR3 is 13 amino acids long. The germline gives CDR1 SGHRS, CDR2 YFSETQ. With 3 bases removed from V and 8 bases from J, the gap between germline ends came to 9 bases. The CDR3 region has the DNA TGCGCCAGCAGCTCGGCAGCCTATTCACCCCTCCACTTT. Translating it yields CASSSAAYSPLHF.

The count of this clone is one. The J gene is TRBJ2-1, the V gene TRBV5-6; 8 bases match TRBD1. In germline, CDR1 is SGHDT, CDR2 YYEEEE. V was pared by 4 bases and J by 4 bases, with 4 bases of the junction left unmatched. The CDR3 covers 14 residues. CDR3 nucleotide sequence: TGTGCCAGCAGCCCGGACAGGGCGTACAATGAGCAGTTCTTC. Translated: CASSPDRAYNEQFF.

The V call is TRBV27, the J call TRBJ2-2; D not resolved. Germline V gene sequence: CDR1 MNHEY, CDR2 SMNVEV (reference sequence). V gave up 2 bases and J gave up 7 bases, with 5 bases separating them. The CDR3 spans 12 residues. The CDR3 coding sequence is TGTGCCAGCAGTTTAGCCGGCGGGGAGCTGTTTTTT. As protein: CASSLAGGELFF.

This chain joins TRBV2 and TRBJ2-1; D is perhaps TRBD1 (5 bases). The CDR3 runs 15 residues. V lost 1 base, J lost 2 bases, and 9 bases lay in between. Germline CDR1 and CDR2: SNHLY and FYNNEI. This CDR3 is CASSEEGPTYNEQFF. The CDR3 DNA sequence: TGTGCCAGCAGTGAAGAGGGGCCTACCTACAATGAGCAGTTCTTC.

This clone was detected only once. This sequence joins TRBV11-2 and TRBJ2-5, with 9 bases aligning to TRBD2. The germline CDR1 and CDR2 sequences are SGHAT and FQNNGV. The CDR3 is made up of 13 amino acids. J lost 5 bases, V lost 4 bases, and 2 bases had no gene match. The CDR3 DNA is TGTGCCAGCAGCTATGGACTAGCGGAGACCCAGTACTTC. Translation gives CASSYGLAETQYF.

Only a few counts were recorded for this clone. The rearrangement links TRBV29-1 to TRBJ1-1, with D unclear. The CDR3 is made up of 10 amino acids. Germline loops: CDR1 SQVTM, CDR2 ANQGSEA. Trimming took off 4 bases at V and 7 bases at J, with 7 bases between the two ends. The DNA of the CDR3 is TGCAGCGTTGCCGGGTTTGAAGCTTTCTTT. It specifies CSVAGFEAFF. The full variable domain, in which reference TRBV29-1 and TRBJ1-1 provide the parts outside the CDR3, is SAVISQKPSRDICQRGTSLTIQCQVDSQVTMMFWYRQQPGQSLTLIATANQGSEATYESGFVIDKFPISRPNLTFSTLTVSNMSPEDSSIYLCSVAGFEAFFGQGTRLTVV.